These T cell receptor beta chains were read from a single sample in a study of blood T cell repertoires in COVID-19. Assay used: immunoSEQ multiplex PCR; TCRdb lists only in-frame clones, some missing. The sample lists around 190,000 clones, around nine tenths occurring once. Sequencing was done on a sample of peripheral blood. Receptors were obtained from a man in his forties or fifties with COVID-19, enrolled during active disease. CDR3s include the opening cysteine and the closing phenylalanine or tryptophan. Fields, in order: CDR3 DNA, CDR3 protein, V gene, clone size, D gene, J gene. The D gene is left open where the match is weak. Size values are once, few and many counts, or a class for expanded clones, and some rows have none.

DNA: TGTGCCAGTAGTATTGCTAGCGGGGCGTGGGAGCAGTACTTC
CDR3: CASSIASGAWEQYF
V: TRBV19
size: .
D: TRBD2
J: TRBJ2-7

DNA: TGTGCCAGCAGCAAACCCCGAGGGAGGGCAACTAATGAAAAACTGTTTTTT
CDR3: CASSKPRGRATNEKLFF
V: TRBV21-1
size: .
D: .
J: TRBJ1-4

DNA: TGTGCCAGCAGCGTACGGGGTGGGTCAGGCACTGAAGCTTTCTTT
CDR3: CASSVRGGSGTEAFF
V: TRBV9
size: .
D: .
J: TRBJ1-1

DNA: TGTGCCAGCAGTGTTCTAGCGGGATACAATGAGCAGTTCTTC
CDR3: CASSVLAGYNEQFF
V: TRBV28
size: once
D: TRBD2
J: TRBJ2-1

DNA: TGTGCCAGCAGCCTTGGGACAGGAGAAATCTACACCTTC
CDR3: CASSLGTGEIYTF
V: TRBV7-2
size: .
D: TRBD1
J: TRBJ1-2

DNA: TGTGCCATCAGTGAGTCGAGACAGCTTGCAACTAATGAAAAACTGTTTTTT
CDR3: CAISESRQLATNEKLFF
V: TRBV10-3
size: .
D: .
J: TRBJ1-4

DNA: TGTGCCAGCAGTTACTCGATGAACGGAGAGACCCAGTACTTC
CDR3: CASSYSMNGETQYF
V: TRBV6-2/TRBV6-3
size: .
D: .
J: TRBJ2-5

DNA: TGTGCCAGCAGCCCTCGACAGGTGACTATGAACACTGAAGCTTTCTTT
CDR3: CASSPRQVTMNTEAFF
V: TRBV2
size: once
D: .
J: TRBJ1-1

DNA: TGTGCCAGCAGTTTCGGGGGGGATCAGCCCCAGCATTTT
CDR3: CASSFGGDQPQHF
V: TRBV25-1
size: once
D: .
J: TRBJ1-5

DNA: TGTGCCACCAGCAGAGCCCCGGCGGGTCCCACAGATACGCAGTATTTT
CDR3: CATSRAPAGPTDTQYF
V: TRBV15
size: .
D: .
J: TRBJ2-3

DNA: TGTGCCAGCAGCTTAGATCTAAGGGGGTCTAGCGGGGGCAGCCAGCAGTACTTC
CDR3: CASSLDLRGSSGGSQQYF
V: TRBV11-2
size: .
D: TRBD2
J: TRBJ2-7

DNA: TGTGCCAGCAGCGCAGCTCCGGGACAGGGTAGCTACACCTTC
CDR3: CASSAAPGQGSYTF
V: TRBV7-2
size: .
D: TRBD1
J: TRBJ1-2

DNA: TGTGCCAGCAGCGTAGGGGGGACAGGGCATGGCTACACCTTC
CDR3: CASSVGGTGHGYTF
V: TRBV9
size: .
D: TRBD1
J: TRBJ1-2

DNA: TGTGCCACCAGTGATTCCTATGACAGGGACCAAGCTTTCTTT
CDR3: CATSDSYDRDQAFF
V: TRBV24-1
size: .
D: TRBD1
J: TRBJ1-1

DNA: TGTGCCAGCAGCCGGACAGGAGAAGGGGAGACCCAGTACTTC
CDR3: CASSRTGEGETQYF
V: TRBV5-5
size: .
D: TRBD1
J: TRBJ2-5

DNA: TGTGCCAGCAGAAATCTAACCGGGGGTAACTATGGCTACACCTTC
CDR3: CASRNLTGGNYGYTF
V: TRBV6-6
size: .
D: .
J: TRBJ1-2

DNA: TGTGCCAGCAGCATAGATCCATCCTACAATGAGCAGTTCTTC
CDR3: CASSIDPSYNEQFF
V: TRBV7-2
size: few
D: .
J: TRBJ2-1

DNA: TGTGCCAGCAGTGAGGGACAGGGTATAGATACGCAGTATTTT
CDR3: CASSEGQGIDTQYF
V: TRBV6-1
size: .
D: TRBD1
J: TRBJ2-3

DNA: TGTGCCAGCAGTGGAGCCTTGACAGGGGGAGAGACCCAGTACTTC
CDR3: CASSGALTGGETQYF
V: TRBV6-1
size: .
D: TRBD1
J: TRBJ2-5

DNA: TGCGCCAGCAGCACTCGATGGCGGGGCTCCTCCTACAATGAGCAGTTCTTC
CDR3: CASSTRWRGSSYNEQFF
V: TRBV5-1
size: .
D: .
J: TRBJ2-1

DNA: TGTGCCTGGAGTTTAACACTGAACACTGAAGCTTTCTTT
CDR3: CAWSLTLNTEAFF
V: TRBV30
size: once
D: .
J: TRBJ1-1

DNA: TGTGCCAGCAGTTTGAGACATTCGCAGCCCCAGCATTTT
CDR3: CASSLRHSQPQHF
V: TRBV27
size: .
D: .
J: TRBJ1-5

DNA: TGTGCCAGCAGTTTCCGCCGACAGGGGATGGGGGAGCAGTACTTC
CDR3: CASSFRRQGMGEQYF
V: TRBV27
size: once
D: TRBD1
J: TRBJ2-7

DNA: TGTGCCAGCAGCTTAGTTGGAGGTCAAGAGACCCAGTACTTC
CDR3: CASSLVGGQETQYF
V: TRBV7-2
size: .
D: .
J: TRBJ2-5

DNA: TGTGCCAGCTATCTAGGCTTCCTAACAGATACGCAGTATTTT
CDR3: CASYLGFLTDTQYF
V: TRBV2
size: .
D: .
J: TRBJ2-3

DNA: TGTGCCAGCAGAGACCTAACAGGGGTAAGACCCCTCCACTTT
CDR3: CASRDLTGVRPLHF
V: TRBV6-5
size: once
D: TRBD1
J: TRBJ1-6

DNA: TGTGCCAGCTCACCAGAGATGACAGGGGGCATCACCGGGGAGCTGTTTTTT
CDR3: CASSPEMTGGITGELFF
V: TRBV18
size: .
D: TRBD1
J: TRBJ2-2

DNA: TGTGCCAGTAGTACAGGCGCAGGGGCAGCTTATGGCTACACCTTC
CDR3: CASSTGAGAAYGYTF
V: TRBV19
size: .
D: .
J: TRBJ1-2

DNA: TGTGCCAGCAGCGTTGGGGAGTTTGTGGTCAATGAGCAGTTCTTC
CDR3: CASSVGEFVVNEQFF
V: TRBV9
size: .
D: .
J: TRBJ2-1

DNA: TGTGCCAGCAGTTCCCGGCGGGGGGCTTGGGAGGAGACCCAGTACTTC
CDR3: CASSSRRGAWEETQYF
V: TRBV6-5
size: .
D: TRBD2
J: TRBJ2-5

DNA: TGTGCCAGTTATATCACTAGCGGTTCGGGCAATGAGCAGTTCTTC
CDR3: CASYITSGSGNEQFF
V: TRBV2
size: .
D: TRBD2
J: TRBJ2-1

DNA: TGCGCCAGCAGCTGGAAAATAGCGGGAGTGAGCAATGAGCAGTTCTTC
CDR3: CASSWKIAGVSNEQFF
V: TRBV5-1
size: .
D: TRBD2
J: TRBJ2-1

DNA: TGTGCCAGCAGTGAACCGGGACAGGGTGGGAGTCAGCCCCAGCATTTT
CDR3: CASSEPGQGGSQPQHF
V: TRBV6-1
size: few
D: TRBD1
J: TRBJ1-5

DNA: TGCGCCAGCAGCTTAATTGCTAGCGGGACCACAGATACGCAGTATTTT
CDR3: CASSLIASGTTDTQYF
V: TRBV5-1
size: .
D: TRBD2
J: TRBJ2-3

DNA: TGCGCCAGCAGCCTGAGTAGGGGTCCCCCAACAGATACGCAGTATTTT
CDR3: CASSLSRGPPTDTQYF
V: TRBV5-1
size: .
D: .
J: TRBJ2-3

DNA: TGTGCCAGCAGTCTCCGGACTAGCGGGGGAGAGACCCAGTACTTC
CDR3: CASSLRTSGGETQYF
V: TRBV27
size: .
D: TRBD2
J: TRBJ2-5

DNA: TGTGCCAGCAGCTTAGCGATTAGCGGGGGGGCGGCAGATACGCAGTATTTT
CDR3: CASSLAISGGAADTQYF
V: TRBV7-8
size: .
D: TRBD2
J: TRBJ2-3

DNA: TGTGCCACCAGCAGCGGACTAGGGGGGGGAAAACTCAATTCACCCCTCCACTTT
CDR3: CATSSGLGGGKLNSPLHF
V: TRBV15
size: .
D: .
J: TRBJ1-6

DNA: TGTGCCTGGACCTCCGGGGGGTTAGGGTATGGCTACACCTTC
CDR3: CAWTSGGLGYGYTF
V: TRBV30
size: .
D: .
J: TRBJ1-2

DNA: TGCAGCGTGGGGACAGGTTGGCAGTATTTT
CDR3: CSVGTGWQYF
V: TRBV29-1
size: few
D: TRBD1
J: TRBJ2-3

DNA: TGTGCCAGCAGTACTAGTCGAGAGGCCAATGAGCAGTTCTTC
CDR3: CASSTSREANEQFF
V: TRBV6-2/TRBV6-3
size: .
D: .
J: TRBJ2-1

DNA: TGTGCCAGCTCACCAAGCCAAGGACAGGCCTGGGAGCAGTACTTC
CDR3: CASSPSQGQAWEQYF
V: TRBV18
size: .
D: TRBD1
J: TRBJ2-7

DNA: TGTGCCAGTACCCCCGTAATTAACACTGAAGCTTTCTTT
CDR3: CASTPVINTEAFF
V: TRBV19
size: once
D: .
J: TRBJ1-1

DNA: TGTGCCAGCAGTGAAGCGCAGGGGGCGAAGGTTGAAGCTTTCTTT
CDR3: CASSEAQGAKVEAFF
V: TRBV6-1
size: .
D: TRBD1
J: TRBJ1-1

DNA: TGTGCCAGCAACCCAGCGGGGAGTAGCACAGATACGCAGTATTTT
CDR3: CASNPAGSSTDTQYF
V: TRBV6-2/TRBV6-3
size: .
D: TRBD2
J: TRBJ2-3

DNA: TGCGCCAGCAGCCAGAAGATTGGTGCTAGCGGGAGCACAGATACGCAGTATTTT
CDR3: CASSQKIGASGSTDTQYF
V: TRBV4-1
size: .
D: TRBD2
J: TRBJ2-3

DNA: TGTGCCAGCAGCCAAGATCCTCTCGAGCAGTACTTC
CDR3: CASSQDPLEQYF
V: TRBV3-1/TRBV3-2
size: .
D: .
J: TRBJ2-7

DNA: TGTGCCAGCAGCCCGGGACACAGCACTAACTACGAGCAGTACTTC
CDR3: CASSPGHSTNYEQYF
V: TRBV4-2
size: .
D: .
J: TRBJ2-7

DNA: TGTGCCAGCAGTGACAGGGGCGGTCAGCCCCAGCATTTT
CDR3: CASSDRGGQPQHF
V: TRBV28
size: .
D: TRBD1
J: TRBJ1-5

DNA: TGTGCCAGCTCACCACCTGGTAGCGGGAGATTCTCAGATACGCAGTATTTT
CDR3: CASSPPGSGRFSDTQYF
V: TRBV18
size: .
D: TRBD2
J: TRBJ2-3

DNA: TGCAGCGTCCGGGACAGGGTGAACACTGAAGCTTTCTTT
CDR3: CSVRDRVNTEAFF
V: TRBV29-1
size: .
D: TRBD1
J: TRBJ1-1

DNA: TGTGCCAGCAGCTCCAGGGGAAGCTCCTACGAGCAGTACTTC
CDR3: CASSSRGSSYEQYF
V: TRBV5-4
size: .
D: .
J: TRBJ2-7